This T cell receptor (beta chain) comes out of a study of blood T cell repertoires in COVID-19. In the study overall: Sources were T cells, B-cell-depleted T cells, or PBMCs; the material itself was cDNA or gDNA.

Assay: immunoSEQ multiplex PCR; the TCRdb copy retains only in-frame clones and omits some. This sample has tens of thousands of clones; approximately 83% occur once, and the top ten carry 1.2%. This clone was recorded a few times. The sequence was obtained from a man aged 35-49 years with acute or convalescent COVID-19. Sequenced sample: peripheral blood.

The CDR3, as DNA: TGTGCCAGCAGCAACAGGGGAGATACGCAGTATTTT. Translated, it gives CASSNRGDTQYF. The chain has TRBV7-6 and TRBJ2-3, with 7 bases lining up with TRBD1. The junction had 1 base not matched to a gene; V was cut back by 5 bases and J by 5 bases. The germline CDR1 and CDR2 sequences are SGHVS and FNYEAQ. The CDR3 consists of 12 residues.